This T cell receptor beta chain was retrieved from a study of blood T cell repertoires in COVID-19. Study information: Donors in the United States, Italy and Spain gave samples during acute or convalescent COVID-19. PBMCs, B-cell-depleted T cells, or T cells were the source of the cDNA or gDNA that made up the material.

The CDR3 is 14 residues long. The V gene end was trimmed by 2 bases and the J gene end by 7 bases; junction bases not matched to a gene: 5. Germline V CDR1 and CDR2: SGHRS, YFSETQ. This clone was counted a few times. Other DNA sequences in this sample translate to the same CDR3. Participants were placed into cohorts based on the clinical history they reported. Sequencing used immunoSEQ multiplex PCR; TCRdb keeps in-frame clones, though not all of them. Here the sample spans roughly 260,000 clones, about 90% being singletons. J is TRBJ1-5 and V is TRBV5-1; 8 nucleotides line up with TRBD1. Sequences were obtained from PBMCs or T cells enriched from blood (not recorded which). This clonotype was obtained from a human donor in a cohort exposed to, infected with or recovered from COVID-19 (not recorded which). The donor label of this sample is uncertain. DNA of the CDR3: TGCGCCAGCAGCTTAGCAGGGGGCGGACAGCCCCAGCATTTT. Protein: CASSLAGGGQPQHF.